What follows are 28 T cell receptor beta chains derived from one specimen sequenced in a study of blood T cell repertoires in COVID-19 (dated by TCRdb to about 2020). Library preparation employed the immunoSEQ multiplex PCR assay. The table comes from immuneACCESS by way of TCRdb, which keeps in-frame sequences with V and J called. Part of the clones is missing from these tables; in studies checked, under half for an unresolved V gene and the rest for unknown reasons. The sample table contains over 200,000 clones; only one count was recorded for around 80% of them. About 27% of the sample lies in the top ten. Sequencing input: peripheral blood. These receptors came from a man aged 40-50 years with acute or convalescent COVID-19.

The rearrangement uses TRBV30 and TRBJ2-2; 12 nucleotides agree with TRBD1. V dropped 1 base and J dropped 6; count of bases not matched to a gene: 3. Germline loops: CDR1 GTSNPN, CDR2 SVGIG (reference sequence). The CDR3 consists of 15 residues. Here the CDR3 reads CAWSAGQGAPGELFF. CDR3 nucleotide sequence: TGTGCCTGGAGTGCGGGACAGGGGGCCCCCGGGGAGCTGTTTTTT.

The V and J genes are TRBV19 and TRBJ1-4; D is uncertain. The germline CDR1 and CDR2 sequences are LNHDA and SQIVND (reference sequence). The CDR3 contains 13 residues. With 3 bases removed from V and 8 bases from J, the gap between germline ends came to 10 bases. CDR3 nucleotides: TGTGCCAGTAGTATTTCCGGGTCAGAAAAACTGTTTTTT. Its protein product is CASSISGSEKLFF.

The genes are TRBV28 and TRBJ2-3; D gene ambiguous. V gave up 5 bases and J gave up 2 bases, with 8 bases separating them. CDR1 and CDR2 (germline): MDHEN, SYDVKM. The CDR3 is made up of 13 amino acids. The CDR3 loop is CASSNTDTDTQYF. The DNA for the CDR3 is TGTGCCAGCAGTAACACAGACACAGATACGCAGTATTTT.

This clone was picked up a small number of times. This chain links TRBV7-8 with TRBJ2-3; a weak D match, TRBD1 (5 bases). The CDR3 covers 16 residues. The V gene's germline CDR1 is SGHVS and CDR2 FQNEAQ. V lost 5 bases, J lost 4 bases, and 19 bases lay in between. The CDR3 protein is CASSPPLRAHSDTQYF. The CDR3 region has the DNA TGTGCCAGCAGCCCACCCCTCAGGGCCCACTCAGATACGCAGTATTTT. Looking up the rest from reference TRBV7-8 and TRBJ2-3 gives the full variable domain: GAGVSQSPRYKVAKRGQDVALRCDPISGHVSLFWYQQALGQGPEFLTYFQNEAQLDKSGLPSDRFFAERPEGSVSTLKIQRTQQEDSAVYLCASSPPLRAHSDTQYFGPGTRLTVL.

This clone has just one count. The rearrangement joins TRBV5-1 to TRBJ2-1; 12 bases align to TRBD2. V lost 3 bases to trimming and J lost 6 bases; unmatched junction nucleotides: 4. The CDR3 totals 15 residues. The V gene's germline CDR1 is SGHRS and CDR2 YFSETQ. CDR3 protein: CASSSRLAGVNEQFF. DNA for the CDR3: TGCGCCAGCAGCTCCCGACTAGCGGGGGTCAATGAGCAGTTCTTC.

The genes are TRBV10-1 and TRBJ2-1; no clear D. The CDR3 has 13 residues. CDR1 is WNHNN, CDR2 SYGVQD, per germline (reference sequence). V lost 4 bases, J lost 4 bases, and 8 bases lay in between. The CDR3 loop is CASSVGQYNEQFF. CDR3 nucleotide sequence: TGCGCCAGCAGTGTGGGCCAGTACAATGAGCAGTTCTTC.

CDR3 loop: CASSSRTSGTYEQYF. The CDR3, as DNA: TGTGCCAGCAGCTCTCGGACTAGCGGGACCTACGAGCAGTACTTC. The chain joins TRBV7-2 to TRBJ2-7; TRBD2 agrees at 12 bases. From germline, CDR1 is SGHTA and CDR2 FQGNSA. CDR3 length: 15 residues. V dropped 4 bases and J dropped 2; count of bases not matched to a gene: 3.

This clone turned up a few times. The rearrangement links TRBV20-1 to TRBJ2-5; D not resolved. The germline V and J ends were trimmed by 3 bases and 3 bases, with 5 bases remaining between them. CDR1 and CDR2 from the germline V gene are DFQATT and SNEGSKA (reference sequence). The CDR3 loop spans 11 amino acids. DNA for the CDR3: TGCAGTGCTAGTTCGGAAGAGACCCAGTACTTC. It is translated as CSASSEETQYF.

A single count supports this clone. The chain links TRBV29-1 to TRBJ2-3, with D unresolved. The V and J ends lost 2 bases and 4 bases respectively, with 4 bases between them. CDR1 is SQVTM and CDR2 is ANQGSEA in the germline V gene. The CDR3 loop spans 11 amino acids. In nucleotides, the CDR3 is TGCAGCGTTGAACAGGCAGATACGCAGTATTTT. It translates to CSVEQADTQYF.

This chain joins TRBV7-2 and TRBJ1-4; 7 bases are a match to TRBD1. Per the germline V gene, CDR1 is SGHTA and CDR2 is FQGNSA. Trimming at V came to 2 bases and at J to 8 bases, leaving 5 bases not matched to a gene. CDR3 length equals 14 residues. For the CDR3, the DNA is TGTGCCAGCAGCTTATACCAGGGGGACGAAAAACTGTTTTTT. This gives the protein CASSLYQGDEKLFF.

The chain employs TRBV5-4 and TRBJ2-1, with TRBD1 matching over 9 bases. Germline values: CDR1 SGHNT, CDR2 YYREEE (reference sequence). V gave up 0 bases and J gave up 5 bases; unmatched junction bases: 3. The CDR3 loop spans 15 amino acids. This chain's CDR3 is CASSLGGQGNNEQFF. In nucleotides, the CDR3 is TGTGCCAGCAGCTTGGGTGGACAGGGGAACAATGAGCAGTTCTTC.

The chain joins TRBV24-1 to TRBJ2-5; TRBD2 might be the D (5 bases). Trimming stripped 5 bases from V and 7 bases from J, with 13 bases between. Germline lookup yields CDR1 KGHDR and CDR2 SFDVKD. This CDR3 has 13 residues. The CDR3 protein is CATSVTPRGTQYF. CDR3 coding DNA: TGTGCCACCAGTGTCACCCCCCGGGGGACCCAGTACTTC.

The chain employs TRBV4-1 and TRBJ1-1; 10 bases agree with TRBD1. There are 15 residues in the CDR3. Germline-derived CDR1 and CDR2 are MGHRA and YSYEKL. With 7 bases clipped from V and 1 base from J, the junction kept 6 bases outside the gene matches. The CDR3 coding sequence is TGCGCCAGCAACCACGACAGGGGGCCGAACACTGAAGCTTTCTTT. Protein: CASNHDRGPNTEAFF.

The CDR3 sequence is CASSLRDRGLGNTIYF. The CDR3 DNA follows: TGTGCCAGCAGCCTCCGGGACAGGGGGCTTGGAAACACCATATATTTT. The genes are TRBV4-2 and TRBJ1-3; 12 positions match TRBD1. The germline V gene encodes CDR1 LGHNA and CDR2 YNFKEQ. J was trimmed by 3 bases and V by 4 bases; bases with no gene match: 4. CDR3 length: 16 amino acids.

This chain connects TRBV18 to TRBJ1-1; 8 bases fit TRBD1. The CDR3 sequence is 13 residues long. V trimming: 4 bases; J trimming: 3 bases; junction bases outside the gene matches: 1. From germline, CDR1 is KGHSH and CDR2 LQKENI. CDR3 nucleotide sequence: TGTGCCAGCTCACAGGACAGGGACACTGAAGCTTTCTTT. This sequence encodes CASSQDRDTEAFF.

The V gene is TRBV12-3 or TRBV12-4, the J gene TRBJ2-3, with TRBD2 matching over 7 bases. CDR3 length equals 12 residues. V dropped 11 bases and J dropped 3; count of bases not matched to a gene: 5. The CDR3 DNA reads TGTGCCTGGGGACTATCGACAGATACGCAGTATTTT. This encodes CAWGLSTDTQYF.

This clone was counted once. This chain connects TRBV28 to TRBJ2-1, with 8 bases aligning to TRBD2. This CDR3 contains 15 residues. The V segment lost 7 bases and the J segment 3 bases; nucleotides outside the gene matches: 8. In germline, CDR1 is MDHEN, CDR2 SYDVKM. This chain's CDR3 is CASTQTSVVYNEQFF. The CDR3 DNA reads as TGTGCCAGCACCCAGACTAGCGTGGTCTACAATGAGCAGTTCTTC.

This chain links TRBV2 with TRBJ1-6; possible D gene TRBD1, 5 bases. In germline, CDR1 is SNHLY, CDR2 FYNNEI. V was shortened by 3 bases and J by 0 bases, with 12 bases between the two germline ends. The CDR3 covers 17 residues. CDR3 sequence reads: CASSDAGKDSYNSPLHF. The DNA of the CDR3 is TGTGCCAGCAGTGACGCAGGGAAGGACTCCTATAATTCACCCCTCCACTTT.

This clone has just one count. The J gene is TRBJ2-5, the V gene TRBV7-6; 15 nucleotides match TRBD2. V was clipped by 5 bases and J by 2 bases; unmatched bases: 6. CDR1 SGHVS and CDR2 FNYEAQ come from the germline V gene. The CDR3 extends over 17 amino acids. This CDR3 reads CASSLGLAGGGQETQYF. The CDR3 DNA reads as TGTGCCAGCAGCCTTGGACTAGCGGGAGGGGGGCAAGAGACCCAGTACTTC.

The rearrangement joins TRBV7-9 to TRBJ2-3; unclear D gene. CDR3 length: 14 residues. Germline V gene lookup returns CDR1 SEHNR and CDR2 FQNEAQ (reference sequence). Between the trimmed V and J ends, which lost 0 bases and 6 bases, there was a span of 10 bases. In nucleotides, the CDR3 is TGTGCCAGCAGCTTAGCGCTGCAGGCGGATACGCAGTATTTT. Translating gives CASSLALQADTQYF.

The rearrangement joins TRBV6-5 to TRBJ2-7; D is unclear. Germline V gene data show CDR1 as MNHEY and CDR2 as SVGAGI. This CDR3 comprises 12 residues. V dropped 6 bases and J dropped 2 bases, with 8 bases sitting between them. The CDR3 region has the DNA TGTGCCAGCAGGTCGGGTCCCTACGAGCAGTACTTC. It encodes CASRSGPYEQYF.

This chain connects TRBV12-3 or TRBV12-4 to TRBJ1-2, with D perhaps matching TRBD1 (6 bases). Trimming removed 5 bases from V and 3 bases from J, with 10 bases in between. The CDR3 runs to 13 residues. This CDR3 reads CASSADSYYGYTF. Written as DNA, the CDR3 is TGTGCCAGCAGTGCGGACAGCTACTATGGCTACACCTTC.

The V gene is TRBV7-9, the J gene TRBJ2-7; the D gene is possibly TRBD2 (5 bases). Germline values: CDR1 SEHNR, CDR2 FQNEAQ (reference sequence). This CDR3 spans 14 amino acids. Between the trimmed V and J ends, which lost 2 bases and 3 bases, there was a span of 11 bases. In DNA, the CDR3 is TGTGCCAGCAGCTTAAGGGAGACGAACTACGAGCAGTACTTC. Translation: CASSLRETNYEQYF.

The V call is TRBV6-2 or TRBV6-3, the J call TRBJ1-1; D possibly corresponds to TRBD1 (6 bases). The length of the CDR3 is 13 residues. V shed 2 bases and J shed 3 bases, with 7 bases lying between them. Germline V CDR1 and CDR2: MNHEY, SVGEGT. CDR3: CASSYGGYTEAFF. CDR3 DNA sequence: TGTGCCAGCAGTTACGGGGGCTACACTGAAGCTTTCTTT.

The V gene is TRBV6-4, the J gene TRBJ1-1; D gene uncertain. There are 16 residues in the CDR3. The V gene lost 5 bases and the J gene lost 4 bases, with 20 bases spanning the gap. Germline V gives CDR1 MRHNA, CDR2 SNTAGT. The CDR3 coding sequence is TGTGCCAGCAGTCCAATGGGAGGGCAGCGCCTCACTGAAGCTTTCTTT. It yields the protein CASSPMGGQRLTEAFF.

This clone has just one count. In nucleotides, the CDR3 is TGCGCCAGCAGATCTTCTGCGACTAACTATGGCTACACCTTC. As protein: CASRSSATNYGYTF. The chain recombines TRBV5-1 with TRBJ1-2; D gene uncertain. This CDR3 has 14 residues. V lost 5 bases and J 0 bases, leaving 11 bases between the germline ends. The germline CDR1 and CDR2 sequences are SGHRS and YFSETQ.

The chain recombines TRBV3-1 (or the pseudogene TRBV3-2) with TRBJ1-4; 8 nucleotides align to TRBD1. V lost 4 bases and J lost 7; bases outside the gene matches: 8. CDR3 length equals 15 residues. In germline, CDR1 is LGHDT, CDR2 YNNKEL (reference sequence). The CDR3 loop reads CASSRAGQAGEKLFF. The DNA for the CDR3 is TGTGCCAGCAGCCGAGCGGGACAGGCTGGTGAAAAACTGTTTTTT.

J is TRBJ2-1 and V is TRBV29-1, with D perhaps matching TRBD1 (6 bases). Germline loops: CDR1 SQVTM, CDR2 ANQGSEA. V was cut by 7 bases and J by 10 bases, with 23 bases left in between. The CDR3 consists of 14 residues. The CDR3 here is CSGSGQASPREQFF. The DNA for the CDR3 is TGCAGCGGCTCGGGACAAGCCTCTCCGCGGGAGCAGTTCTTC.